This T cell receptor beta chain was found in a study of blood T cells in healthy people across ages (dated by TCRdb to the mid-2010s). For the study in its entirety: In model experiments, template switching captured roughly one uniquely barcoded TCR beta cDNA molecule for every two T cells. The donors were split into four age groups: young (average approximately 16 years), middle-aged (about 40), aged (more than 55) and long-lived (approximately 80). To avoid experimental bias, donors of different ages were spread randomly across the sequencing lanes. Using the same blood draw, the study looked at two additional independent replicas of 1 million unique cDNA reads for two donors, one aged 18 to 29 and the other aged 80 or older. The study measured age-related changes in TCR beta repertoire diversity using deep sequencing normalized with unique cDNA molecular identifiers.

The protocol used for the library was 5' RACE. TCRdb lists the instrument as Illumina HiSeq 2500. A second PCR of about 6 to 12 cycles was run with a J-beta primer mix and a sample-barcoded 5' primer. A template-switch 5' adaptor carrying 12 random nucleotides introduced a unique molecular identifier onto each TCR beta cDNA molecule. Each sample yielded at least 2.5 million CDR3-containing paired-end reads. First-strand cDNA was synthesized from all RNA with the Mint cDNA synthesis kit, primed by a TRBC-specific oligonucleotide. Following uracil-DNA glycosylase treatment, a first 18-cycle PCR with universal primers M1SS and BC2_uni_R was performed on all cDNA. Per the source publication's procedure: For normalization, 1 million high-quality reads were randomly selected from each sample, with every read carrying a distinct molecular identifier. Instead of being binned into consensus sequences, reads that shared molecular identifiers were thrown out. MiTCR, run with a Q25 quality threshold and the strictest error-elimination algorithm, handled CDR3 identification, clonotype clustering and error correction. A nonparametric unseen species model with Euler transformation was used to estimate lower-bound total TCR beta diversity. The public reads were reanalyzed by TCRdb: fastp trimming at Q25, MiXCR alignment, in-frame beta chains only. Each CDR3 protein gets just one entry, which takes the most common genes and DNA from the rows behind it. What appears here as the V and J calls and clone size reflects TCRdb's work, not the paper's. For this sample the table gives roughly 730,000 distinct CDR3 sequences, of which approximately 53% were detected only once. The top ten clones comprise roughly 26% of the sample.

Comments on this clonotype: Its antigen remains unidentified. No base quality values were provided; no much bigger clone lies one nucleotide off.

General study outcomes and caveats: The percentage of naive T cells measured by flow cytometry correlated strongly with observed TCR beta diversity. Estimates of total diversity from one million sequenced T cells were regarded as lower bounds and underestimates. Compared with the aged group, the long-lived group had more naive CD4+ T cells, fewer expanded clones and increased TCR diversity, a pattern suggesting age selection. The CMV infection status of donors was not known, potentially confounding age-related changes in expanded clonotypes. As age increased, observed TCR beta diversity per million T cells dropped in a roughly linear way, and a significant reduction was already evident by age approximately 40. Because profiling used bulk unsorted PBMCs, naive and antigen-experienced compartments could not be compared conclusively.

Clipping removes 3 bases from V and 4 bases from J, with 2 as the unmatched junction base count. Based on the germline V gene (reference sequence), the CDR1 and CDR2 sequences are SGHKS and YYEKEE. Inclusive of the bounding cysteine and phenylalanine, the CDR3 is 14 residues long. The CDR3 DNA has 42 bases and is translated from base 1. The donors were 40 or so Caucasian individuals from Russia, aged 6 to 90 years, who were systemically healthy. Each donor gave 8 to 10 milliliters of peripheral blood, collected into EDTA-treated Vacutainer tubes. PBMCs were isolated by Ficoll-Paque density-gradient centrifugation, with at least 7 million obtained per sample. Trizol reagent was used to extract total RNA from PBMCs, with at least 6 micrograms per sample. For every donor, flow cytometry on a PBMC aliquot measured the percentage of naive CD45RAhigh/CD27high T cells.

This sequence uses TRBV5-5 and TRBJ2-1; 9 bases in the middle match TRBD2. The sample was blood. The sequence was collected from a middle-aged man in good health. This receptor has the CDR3 CASSSREGYNEQFF. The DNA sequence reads TGTGCCAGCAGCTCGCGGGAGGGGTACAATGAGCAGTTCTTC.